The source of this T cell receptor beta chain is a study of blood T cell repertoires in COVID-19. The method was immunoSEQ multiplex PCR; TCRdb's version includes in-frame clones alone and lacks a portion of them. The sample includes 390,000 or so clones, around 90% of them seen just once. The CDR3 contains 18 residues. The source of this sequence is a man between 18 and 29 years old with active or convalescent COVID-19. Sequenced: peripheral blood. The rearrangement joins TRBV12-2 to TRBJ2-4; whether TRBD1, the table's D call, matches the DNA was not checked. TRBV12-2 is a pseudogene locus. The CDR3 loop reads CASSAPRNKQVAKNIQYF. The CDR3 nucleotides read TGTGCAAGCTCAGCACCCCGCAATAAACAGGTAGCCAAAAACATTCAGTACTTC.